This TCR beta chain is from a study of blood T cell repertoires in COVID-19. As for the study in general: Sample material is recorded as cDNA or gDNA derived from T cells, B-cell-depleted T cells, or PBMCs.

Per the germline V gene, CDR1 is LGHDT and CDR2 is YNNKEL (reference sequence). The V segment lost 0 bases and the J segment 10 bases; nucleotides outside the gene matches: 11. CDR3 size: 16 residues. Authors' methods: Cell counts per sample came from amplifying reference gene primers. The protocol was immunoSEQ multiplex PCR, while the TCRdb copy is restricted to in-frame clones and leaves out a portion. That table furnishes V, J and clone size, whereas the DNA furnished D and trimming. This sample has over 200,000 clones, with 88% found just once. The chain carries TRBV3-1 (or the pseudogene TRBV3-2) and TRBJ2-5, with 10 positions matching TRBD2. What was sequenced was peripheral blood. The receptor was derived from a woman aged 40 to 49 who had recovered from COVID-19. CDR3 sequence (DNA): TGTGCCAGCAGCCAAGATTGGGAAAGCGGGAGGGGGATCCAGTACTTC. This sequence encodes CASSQDWESGRGIQYF.